The next 26 T cell receptor beta chains were all read from a single sample in a study of T-cell memory formation after mild COVID-19. From the 5' RACE reads, TCRdb called clonotypes with MiXCR, one entry per CDR3 protein. Seen here are approximately 340,000 distinct CDR3 sequences, about an eighth observed once, and the top ten hold about a fifth. Material: PBMCs or a T cell subset sorted from them (not recorded which). The receptors here all came from a young man who had mild COVID-19 (a few samples of this study predate the infection). Cell type and time point are not known.

The chain carries TRBV20-1 and TRBJ2-1; possibly TRBD2 for D (6 bases). The CDR3 length is 12 residues. CDR1 is DFQATT and CDR2 is SNEGSKA in the germline V gene (reference sequence). The CDR3 DNA sequence: TGCAGCCGGGGGAAAGAGTACAATGAGCAGTTCTTC. Protein: CSRGKEYNEQFF.

This clonotype was seen a handful of times. The chain employs TRBV10-3 and TRBJ1-5; TRBD1 aligns across 10 bases. Losses at the gene ends were 6 bases for V and 4 bases for J; bases not matched to a gene: 6. Germline V gives CDR1 ENHRY, CDR2 SYGVKD. The CDR3 has 15 amino acids. The CDR3: CAISLTGGGNQPQHF. The CDR3 DNA follows: TGTGCCATCAGCCTGACAGGGGGCGGAAATCAGCCCCAGCATTTT.

This clonotype was observed many times. J is TRBJ2-3 and V is TRBV4-3; 10 nucleotides match TRBD2. The junction had 7 bases not matched to a gene; V was cut back by 0 bases and J by 1 base. The CDR3 contains 18 residues. CDR1 LGHNA and CDR2 YSLEER come from the germline V gene. CDR3 nucleotides: TGCGCCAGCAGCCAAGAGGCAGCGGGGGGGCTGGGCACAGATACGCAGTATTTT. As protein: CASSQEAAGGLGTDTQYF.

This clonotype occurred a few times. The chain uses TRBV4-3 and TRBJ1-6, with 9 bases that match TRBD1. V was clipped by 0 bases and J by 13 bases; unmatched bases: 7. CDR1 and CDR2 from the germline V gene are LGHNA and YSLEER. This CDR3 is built from 15 residues. The CDR3 loop is CASSQDRTGGMPLHF. The CDR3 DNA reads as TGCGCCAGCAGCCAAGATCGAACAGGGGGCATGCCCCTCCACTTT.

The chain employs TRBV7-2 and TRBJ2-5; 7 bases agree with TRBD2. This CDR3 contains 15 residues. V shed 3 bases and J 0 bases; nucleotides not matched to a gene: 4. Germline-derived CDR1 and CDR2 are SGHTA and FQGNSA. CDR3 in amino acids: CASSFGEGHQETQYF. For the CDR3, the DNA is TGTGCCAGCAGCTTTGGGGAGGGTCACCAAGAGACCCAGTACTTC. Looking up the rest from reference TRBV7-2 and TRBJ2-5 gives the full variable domain: GAGVSQSPSNKVTEKGKDVELRCDPISGHTALYWYRQSLGQGLEFLIYFQGNSAPDKSGLPSDRFSAERTGGSVSTLTIQRTQQEDSAVYLCASSFGEGHQETQYFGPGTRLLVL.

V and J are TRBV12-3 or TRBV12-4 and TRBJ1-5; possibly TRBD1 for D (5 bases). Trimming cost V 7 bases and J 6 bases, with 13 bases left between them. The CDR3 length is 13 residues. This CDR3 reads CASTGGEFQPQHF. The DNA of the CDR3 is TGTGCCAGCACCGGAGGGGAGTTTCAGCCCCAGCATTTT.

This clonotype has more than one count but fewer than ten. This chain links TRBV7-9 with TRBJ2-7; 11 nucleotides agree with TRBD1. V lost 5 bases and J lost 0; bases outside the gene matches: 18. The length of the CDR3 is 20 residues. Germline V gene lookup returns CDR1 SEHNR and CDR2 FQNEAQ (reference sequence). CDR3 sequence (DNA): TGTGCCAGCAGCCCCGGGTTTGGGGACAGGGGGTTCCCGAGCTCCTACGAGCAGTACTTC. Translating gives CASSPGFGDRGFPSSYEQYF.

The genes are TRBV7-6 and TRBJ1-4; D might be TRBD1 (6 bases). The CDR3 consists of 12 residues. Trimming shortened V by 5 bases and J by 8 bases, and 9 bases separated the two germline ends. The germline CDR1 and CDR2 sequences are SGHVS and FNYEAQ. CDR3 sequence reads: CASSQRGEKLFF. CDR3 in DNA: TGTGCCAGCAGCCAGAGGGGGGAAAAACTGTTTTTT.

This clonotype has just a few counts. V and J are TRBV4-1 and TRBJ2-7, with D possibly matching TRBD2 (5 bases). In germline, CDR1 is MGHRA, CDR2 YSYEKL. V gave up 3 bases and J gave up 0 bases, with 12 bases separating them. The CDR3 has 15 residues. The CDR3 region has the DNA TGCGCCAGCAGCCAGGGGATGGGGAGCTCCTACGAGCAGTACGTC. Translated, it gives CASSQGMGSSYEQYV.

This clonotype was detected a few times. The rearrangement joins TRBV20-1 to TRBJ2-5; 7 bases match TRBD2. V lost 3 bases and J lost 3; bases outside the gene matches: 4. In germline, CDR1 is DFQATT, CDR2 SNEGSKA (reference sequence). The length of the CDR3 is 13 residues. In DNA form, the CDR3 reads TGCAGTGCTAGGTCCCTAGCGGAAGAGACCCAGTACTTC. Residues: CSARSLAEETQYF.

The chain joins TRBV4-1 to TRBJ2-6; D remains ambiguous. From germline, CDR1 is MGHRA and CDR2 YSYEKL. Trimming removed 5 bases from V and 0 bases from J, with 5 bases in between. The CDR3 totals 14 residues. The CDR3 region has the DNA TGCGCCAGCAGCGCGTACTCTGGGGCCAACGTCCTGACTTTC. It codes for CASSAYSGANVLTF.

This clonotype occurred a few times. This chain's CDR3 is CASSLDRETQPQHF. DNA for the CDR3: TGCGCCAGCAGCTTGGACAGGGAGACGCAGCCCCAGCATTTT. V usage is TRBV5-1 and J usage is TRBJ1-5; D perhaps matches TRBD1 (6 bases). Trimming shortened V by 0 bases and J by 7 bases, and 11 bases separated the two germline ends. The CDR3 spans 14 residues. Per germline, CDR1 SGHRS and CDR2 YFSETQ.

V and J are TRBV18 and TRBJ2-5; TRBD2 is a possible D gene (5 bases). Trimming removed 2 bases from V and 4 bases from J, with 14 bases in between. The CDR3 length is 15 residues. CDR1 is KGHSH and CDR2 is LQKENI in the germline V gene. In nucleotides, the CDR3 is TGTGCCAGCTCACCATCGAACGGGGTCGGAGAGACCCAGTACTTC. This codes for CASSPSNGVGETQYF. The full variable domain, with the rest looked up from reference TRBV18 and TRBJ2-5, is NAGVMQNPRHLVRRRGQEARLRCSPMKGHSHVYWYRQLPEEGLKFMVYLQKENIIDESGMPKERFSAEFPKEGPSILRIQQVVRGDSAAYFCASSPSNGVGETQYFGPGTRLLVL.

The rearrangement links TRBV3-1 to TRBJ2-5; 8 bases map to TRBD1. The length of the CDR3 is 17 residues. After removal of 0 bases from V and 5 bases from J, the junction contained 11 bases not matched to a gene. Per the germline V gene, CDR1 is LGHDT and CDR2 is YNNKEL (reference sequence). The CDR3 sequence: CASSQDYGAGGLETQYF. The CDR3 DNA is TGTGCCAGCAGCCAAGATTACGGGGCAGGGGGCTTGGAGACCCAGTACTTC.

This chain connects TRBV10-1 to TRBJ1-1; 8 nucleotides agree with TRBD1. This CDR3 has 15 residues. V was clipped by 4 bases and J by 3 bases; unmatched bases: 7. Per the germline V gene, CDR1 is WNHNN and CDR2 is SYGVQD (reference sequence). This CDR3 reads CASSGGRGLDTEAFF. The CDR3 region has the DNA TGCGCCAGCAGTGGAGGCAGGGGGCTCGACACTGAAGCTTTCTTT.

This clonotype was detected ten times or more. V is TRBV27 and J is TRBJ2-3; D unresolved. The CDR3 contains 13 residues. Germline assignment: CDR1 MNHEY and CDR2 SMNVEV (reference sequence). Trimming stripped 11 bases from V and 5 bases from J, with 17 bases between. The CDR3 nucleotides read TGTGCCCCCGCGAATCCCGAGGAAGATACGCAGTATTTT. Translating gives CAPANPEEDTQYF.

J is TRBJ1-1 and V is TRBV14; D is unclear. The V gene's germline CDR1 is SGHDN and CDR2 FVKESK. Trimming took off 5 bases at V and 4 bases at J, with 17 bases between the two ends. The CDR3 totals 15 residues. This chain's CDR3 is CASSDGPSSRTEAFF. DNA of the CDR3: TGTGCCAGCAGCGATGGACCCTCGTCCCGCACTGAAGCTTTCTTT.

This clonotype was found a few times. The rearrangement uses TRBV6-2 or TRBV6-3 and TRBJ2-3; maybe TRBD2 (5 bases). The V and J ends lost 2 bases and 2 bases respectively, with 11 bases between them. The CDR3 is 15 residues long. Germline V gene data show CDR1 as MNHEY and CDR2 as SVGEGT. Here the CDR3 reads CASSYAGVNTDTQYF. The DNA for the CDR3 is TGTGCCAGCAGTTACGCCGGGGTCAACACAGATACGCAGTATTTT.

This clonotype was seen a few times. V gene TRBV5-1 combines with J gene TRBJ2-1; the D is unclear. Trimming left V 0 bases short and J 2 bases short, with 9 bases between. The CDR3 runs 15 residues. CDR1 is SGHRS and CDR2 is YFSETQ in the germline V gene. The CDR3: CASSLGSRTYNEQFF. CDR3 DNA: TGCGCCAGCAGCTTGGGGAGCCGGACCTACAATGAGCAGTTCTTC.

This clonotype was detected ten times or more. In DNA form, the CDR3 reads TGTGCCAGCAGTACTCGAGGGGGCACTGAAGCTTTCTTT. Translation: CASSTRGGTEAFF. J is TRBJ1-1 and V is TRBV12-3 or TRBV12-4, with D maybe TRBD1 (6 bases). CDR3 size: 13 residues. Trimming took 5 bases from V and 4 from J, leaving 11 bases between them.

In this sample, this clonotype turned up many times. The genes are TRBV12-3 or TRBV12-4 and TRBJ2-3; TRBD2 matches at 8 bases. J lost 1 base, V lost 3 bases, and 6 bases had no gene match. The CDR3 is 16 residues long. The CDR3 DNA reads as TGTGCCAGCAGTTTTACTGAGACTAGCGGCACAGATACGCAGTATTTT. As protein: CASSFTETSGTDTQYF.

The chain combines TRBV30 with TRBJ1-4; D not resolved. V was clipped by 0 bases and J by 3 bases, with 11 bases between them. CDR1 and CDR2 from the germline V gene are GTSNPN and SVGIG (reference sequence). This CDR3 is 15 amino acids long. Here the CDR3 reads CAWSVRRRANEKLFF. The CDR3, as DNA: TGTGCCTGGAGTGTCAGAAGACGGGCTAATGAAAAACTGTTTTTT.

This clonotype was seen a few times. The gene calls are TRBV10-2 and TRBJ2-3; 7 nucleotides agree with TRBD1. In germline, CDR1 is WSHSY, CDR2 SAAADI. Trimming cost V 7 bases and J 1 base; bases outside gene matches: 8. This CDR3 contains 15 residues. The chain's CDR3 is CASTGTGVGTDTQYF. The DNA of the CDR3 is TGCGCCAGCACCGGAACAGGGGTTGGCACAGATACGCAGTATTTT.

This rearrangement joins TRBV7-2 to TRBJ1-3; possible D gene TRBD1, 5 bases. CDR1 and CDR2 from the germline V gene are SGHTA and FQGNSA. The CDR3 length is 15 residues. V was trimmed by 2 bases and J by 3 bases, leaving 11 bases between them. The CDR3 loop is CASSLSGRDGNTIYF. CDR3 DNA: TGTGCCAGCAGCTTATCCGGCAGGGATGGAAACACCATATATTTT.

On this clonotype itself: The junction departs from the called germline gene at one end, perhaps through a read error. The chain employs TRBV7-9 and TRBJ2-1, with a tentative D call TRBD1 (6 bases). The CDR3 has 12 residues. Per the germline V gene, CDR1 is SEHNR and CDR2 is FQNEAQ (reference sequence). CDR3 in amino acids: CASSFWDKEQFF. The CDR3 region has the DNA TGTGCCAGCAGCTTCTGGGACAAAGAGCAGTTCTTC. Based on the CDR3 plus reference TRBV7-9 and TRBJ2-1, the full variable domain is DTGVSQNPRHKITKRGQNVTFRCDPISEHNRLYWYRQTLGQGPEFLTYFQNEAQLEKSRLLSDRFSAERPKGSFSTLEIQRTEQGDSAMYLCASSFWDKEQFFGPGTRLTVL.

The gene calls are TRBV4-3 and TRBJ1-6, with D hard to call. Per germline, CDR1 LGHNA and CDR2 YSLEER. The V and J ends lost 0 bases and 2 bases respectively, with 8 bases between them. The CDR3 consists of 16 residues. CDR3 in DNA: TGCGCCAGCAGCCAAGATGCCGAGCCCTATAATTCACCCCTCCACTTT. Translation: CASSQDAEPYNSPLHF.